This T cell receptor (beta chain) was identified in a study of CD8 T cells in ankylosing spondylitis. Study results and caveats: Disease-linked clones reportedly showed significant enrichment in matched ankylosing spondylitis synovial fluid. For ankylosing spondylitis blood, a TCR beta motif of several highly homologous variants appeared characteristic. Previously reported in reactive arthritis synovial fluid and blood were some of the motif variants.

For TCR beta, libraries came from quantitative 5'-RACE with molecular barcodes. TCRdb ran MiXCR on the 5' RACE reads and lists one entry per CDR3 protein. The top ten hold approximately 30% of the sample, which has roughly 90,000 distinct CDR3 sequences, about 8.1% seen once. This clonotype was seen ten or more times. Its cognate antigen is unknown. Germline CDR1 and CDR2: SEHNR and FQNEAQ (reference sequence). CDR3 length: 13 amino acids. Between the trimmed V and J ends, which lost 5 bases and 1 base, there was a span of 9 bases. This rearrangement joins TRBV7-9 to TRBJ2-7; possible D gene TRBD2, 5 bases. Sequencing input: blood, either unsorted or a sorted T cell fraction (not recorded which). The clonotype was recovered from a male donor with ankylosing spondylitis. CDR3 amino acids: CASSLGKSYEQYV. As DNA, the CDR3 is TGTGCCAGCAGCCTCGGGAAATCCTACGAGCAGTACGTC.